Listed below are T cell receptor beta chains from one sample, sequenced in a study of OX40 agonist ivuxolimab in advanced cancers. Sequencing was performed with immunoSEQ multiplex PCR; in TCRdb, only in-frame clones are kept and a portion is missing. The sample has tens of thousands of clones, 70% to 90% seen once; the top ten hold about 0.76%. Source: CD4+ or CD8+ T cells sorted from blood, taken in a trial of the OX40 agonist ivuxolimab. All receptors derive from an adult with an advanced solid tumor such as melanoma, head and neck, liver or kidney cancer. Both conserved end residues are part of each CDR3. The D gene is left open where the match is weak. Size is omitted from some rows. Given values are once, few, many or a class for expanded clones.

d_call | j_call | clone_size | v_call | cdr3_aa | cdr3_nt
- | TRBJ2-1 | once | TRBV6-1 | CASSVGSLTYNEQFF | TGTGCCAGCAGTGTGGGCAGTCTAACTTACAATGAGCAGTTCTTC
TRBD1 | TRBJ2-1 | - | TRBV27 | CASGSPGQGVNEQFF | TGTGCCAGCGGATCTCCGGGACAGGGGGTGAATGAGCAGTTCTTC
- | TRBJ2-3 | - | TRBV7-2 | CASSLDLPDTQYF | TGTGCCAGCAGCTTAGACTTGCCAGATACGCAGTATTTT
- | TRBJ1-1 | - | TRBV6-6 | CASSYILRGEAFF | TGTGCCAGCAGTTACATACTGAGGGGTGAAGCTTTCTTT
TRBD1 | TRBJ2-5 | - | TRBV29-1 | CSASGQGGVETQYF | TGCAGCGCCTCGGGACAGGGAGGAGTGGAGACCCAGTACTTC
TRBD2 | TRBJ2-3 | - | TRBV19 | CASTQGGADTQYF | TGTGCCAGTACGCAGGGAGGGGCAGATACGCAGTATTTT
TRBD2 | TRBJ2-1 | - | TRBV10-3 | CAISELAGGNEQFF | TGTGCCATCAGTGAACTAGCGGGAGGAAATGAGCAGTTCTTC
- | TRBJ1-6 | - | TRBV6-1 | CASSVSTANSPLHF | TGTGCCAGCAGTGTATCGACGGCTAACTCACCCCTCCACTTT
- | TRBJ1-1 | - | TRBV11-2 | CASSFYGNTEAFF | TGTGCCAGCAGCTTTTATGGGAACACTGAAGCTTTCTTT
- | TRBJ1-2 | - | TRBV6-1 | CASSSQGSPNYGYTF | TGTGCCAGCAGTTCTCAGGGGTCCCCTAACTATGGCTACACCTTC
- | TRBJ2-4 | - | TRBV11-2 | CASSSTGKRYF | TGTGCCAGCAGTTCAACAGGGAAACGGTACTTC
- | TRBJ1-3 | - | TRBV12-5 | CATGRSSGNTIYF | TGTGCAACGGGAAGGAGCTCTGGAAACACCATATATTTT
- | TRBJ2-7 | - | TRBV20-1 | CSASLGSEQYF | TGCAGTGCTAGTTTGGGGTCCGAGCAGTACTTC
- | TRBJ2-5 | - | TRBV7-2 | CASSLDLRETQYF | TGTGCCAGCAGCTTAGATCTTCGTGAGACCCAGTACTTC
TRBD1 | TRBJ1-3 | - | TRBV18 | CASSSRQGSSGNTIYF | TGTGCCAGCTCATCACGACAGGGTAGCTCTGGAAACACCATATATTTT
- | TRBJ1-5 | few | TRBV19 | CASSIRFQPQHF | TGTGCCAGTAGTATAAGGTTTCAGCCCCAGCATTTT
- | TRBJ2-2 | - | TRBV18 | CASSPEGHITGELFF | TGTGCCAGCTCACCAGAAGGACACATCACCGGGGAGCTGTTTTTT
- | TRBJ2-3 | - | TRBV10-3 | CAISEIAGRSGDTQYF | TGTGCCATCAGTGAGATCGCGGGTCGGAGCGGGGATACGCAGTATTTT
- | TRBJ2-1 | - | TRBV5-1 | CASSPPPRDVHNEQFF | TGCGCCAGCAGCCCCCCTCCTCGGGACGTTCACAATGAGCAGTTCTTC
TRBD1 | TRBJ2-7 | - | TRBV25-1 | CASSSRTGVAYEQYF | TGTGCCAGCAGTTCACGGACAGGGGTCGCCTACGAGCAGTACTTC
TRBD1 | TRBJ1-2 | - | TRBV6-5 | CASRLDRGNGYTF | TGTGCCAGCAGACTCGACAGGGGCAATGGCTACACCTTC
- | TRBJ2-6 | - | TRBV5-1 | CASSLAMTGANVLTF | TGCGCCAGCAGCTTAGCAATGACTGGGGCCAACGTCCTGACTTTC
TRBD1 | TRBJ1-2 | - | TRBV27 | CASSHNPYRGEYGYTF | TGTGCCAGCAGTCATAACCCCTACAGGGGTGAGTATGGCTACACCTTC
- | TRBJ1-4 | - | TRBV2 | CASSEVRTATNEKLFF | TGTGCCAGCAGTGAGGTACGGACCGCAACTAATGAAAAACTGTTTTTT
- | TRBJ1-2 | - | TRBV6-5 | CASSYPGSYGYTF | TGTGCCAGCAGTTACCCCGGGAGCTATGGCTACACCTTC
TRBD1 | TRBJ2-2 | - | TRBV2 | CASNLGQGRELFF | TGTGCCAGCAACTTGGGACAGGGAAGGGAGCTGTTTTTT
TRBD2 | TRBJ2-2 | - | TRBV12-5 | CASGLASSGGYLGELFF | TGTGCTAGTGGTTTAGCATCTAGCGGGGGGTATCTCGGGGAGCTGTTTTTT
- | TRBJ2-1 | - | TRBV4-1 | CASSQVDLLVYNEQFF | TGCGCCAGCAGCCAAGTCGACTTACTCGTCTACAATGAGCAGTTCTTC
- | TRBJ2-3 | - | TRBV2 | CASSGDSRGTQYF | TGTGCCAGCAGTGGGGACTCTCGGGGGACGCAGTATTTT
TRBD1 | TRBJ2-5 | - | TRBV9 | CASSVGLGRGQETQYF | TGTGCCAGCAGCGTAGGTCTCGGCAGGGGGCAAGAGACCCAGTACTTC
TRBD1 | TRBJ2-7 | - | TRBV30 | CAWIRQDRGHEQYF | TGTGCCTGGATTCGTCAGGACAGGGGCCACGAGCAGTACTTC
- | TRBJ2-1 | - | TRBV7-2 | CASSLLRGTSSYNEQFF | TGTGCCAGCAGCTTATTGAGGGGTACCAGCTCCTACAATGAGCAGTTCTTC
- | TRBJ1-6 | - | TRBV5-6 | CASSLRGRANSPLHF | TGTGCCAGCAGCTTGCGGGGCAGGGCCAATTCACCCCTCCACTTT
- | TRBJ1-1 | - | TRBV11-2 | CASSTAGVRSTEAFF | TGTGCCAGCAGCACCGCCGGGGTCAGGAGCACTGAAGCTTTCTTT
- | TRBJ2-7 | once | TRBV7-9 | CASRSLYEQYF | TGTGCCAGCAGGTCCCTCTACGAGCAGTACTTC
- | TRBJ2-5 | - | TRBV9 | CASSVGTLAVQETQYF | TGTGCCAGCAGCGTAGGTACCCTGGCGGTCCAAGAGACCCAGTACTTC
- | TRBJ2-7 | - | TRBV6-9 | CASMDANSYEQYF | TGTGCCAGCATGGACGCCAACTCCTACGAGCAGTACTTC
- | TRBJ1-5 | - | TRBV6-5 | CASSLAGRANQPQHF | TGTGCCAGCAGTCTCGCGGGGCGCGCAAATCAGCCCCAGCATTTT
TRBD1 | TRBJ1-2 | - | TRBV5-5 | CASSLSVGTGGYGYTF | TGTGCCAGCAGCTTGTCCGTTGGGACAGGTGGATATGGCTACACCTTC
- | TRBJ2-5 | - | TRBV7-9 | CASSRGKKETQYF | TGTGCCAGCAGTAGGGGGAAGAAAGAGACCCAGTACTTC